This paragraph covers one T cell receptor beta chain sequence. This sample was taken from a study of blood T cell repertoires in COVID-19. Across the study: Sample material is recorded as cDNA or gDNA derived from T cells, B-cell-depleted T cells, or PBMCs.

Using immunoSEQ multiplex PCR, the repertoire was profiled, and TCRdb retains in-frame clones only, with some absent. The repertoire holds approximately 260,000 clones, with about 91% as singletons. The CDR3 contains 17 residues. V shed 5 bases and J 9 bases; nucleotides not matched to a gene: 18. Looked up from germline, CDR1 is PRHDT and CDR2 is FYEKMQ (reference sequence). This sequence joins TRBV13 and TRBJ2-1, with 8 bases identical to TRBD2. This sequence originates from a middle-aged woman with acute COVID-19. The sample was PBMCs or T cells enriched from blood (not recorded which). CDR3 DNA sequence: TGTGCCAGCAGCCAACGCCGAGGGAGCGGGAGAACGATTGAGCAGTTCTTC. It specifies CASSQRRGSGRTIEQFF.